The clone carrying this T cell receptor (beta chain) has ten or more counts. Its specificity is not known. These data come from a study of prognosis after radiotherapy for stage I lung cancer. Notes on the study in general: Patients who went on to get distant metastases had lower Shannon entropy after stereotactic body radiation therapy.

Germline V gives CDR1 MGHRA, CDR2 YSYEKL. V was trimmed by 4 bases and J by 0 bases, leaving 14 bases between them. This CDR3 region has 16 residues. Starting from genomic DNA, TCR beta CDR3 was amplified through two-round multiplex PCR. Specific primers for each TRBV and TRBJ gene were what first-round PCR used. TCRdb passed the multiplex PCR reads through MiXCR, listing each CDR3 protein once. The sample lists approximately 25,000 distinct CDR3 sequences; around 39% were seen once. This sample comprised PBMCs, obtained before or after stereotactic body radiation therapy (not recorded which). This clonotype originated in a donor over 45 with non-small cell lung cancer. V is TRBV4-1 and J is TRBJ2-3; tentatively, D is TRBD1 or TRBD2 (5 bases each). The CDR3 region is CASSPARGLSTDTQYF. In nucleotides, the CDR3 is TGCGCCAGCAGCCCTGCGAGGGGCTTGAGCACAGATACGCAGTATTTT.